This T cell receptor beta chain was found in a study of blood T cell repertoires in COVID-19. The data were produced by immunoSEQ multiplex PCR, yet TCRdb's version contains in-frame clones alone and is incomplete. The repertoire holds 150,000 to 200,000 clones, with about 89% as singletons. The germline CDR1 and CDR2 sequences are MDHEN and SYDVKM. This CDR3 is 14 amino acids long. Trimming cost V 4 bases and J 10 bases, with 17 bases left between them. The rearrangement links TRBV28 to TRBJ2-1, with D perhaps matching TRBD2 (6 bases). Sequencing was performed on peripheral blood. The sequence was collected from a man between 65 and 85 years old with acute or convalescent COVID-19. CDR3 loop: CASSSGSALMEQFF. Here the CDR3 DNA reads TGTGCCAGCAGTTCCGGGAGCGCCCTCATGGAGCAGTTCTTC.